The 18 T cell receptor beta chains presented below share a single source sample, sequenced in a study of blood T cells in healthy people across ages. A second PCR, run for about 7 to 11 cycles, used a sample-barcoded 5' primer plus a J-beta primer mix. Via MiXCR, TCRdb re-called the 5' RACE reads, giving one row per CDR3 protein. The sample comprises more than 900,000 distinct CDR3 sequences, about 23% of which are singletons, and less than 0.85% rests with the top ten. The sample was also linked to a second study, of T cells of mothers and their children.

Sequencing was carried out using blood. The source is a girl aged 2-10 years in good health.

This clonotype has a handful of counts. The chain uses TRBV27 and TRBJ1-1; 7 bases align to TRBD1. CDR3 length: 14 residues. The V gene end was trimmed by 7 bases and the J gene end by 0 bases; junction bases not matched to a gene: 5. The germline V gene has CDR1 MNHEY and CDR2 SMNVEV (reference sequence). In nucleotides, the CDR3 is TGTGCCAGCAACCAAGGGGGCCTGAACACTGAAGCTTTCTTT. This sequence encodes CASNQGGLNTEAFF.

The chain is built from TRBV5-1 and TRBJ2-5; TRBD1 or TRBD2 may be the D gene (5 bases each). CDR1 and CDR2 (germline): SGHRS, YFSETQ. This CDR3 is 17 amino acids long. V was cut by 0 bases and J by 2 bases, with 17 bases left in between. The CDR3 DNA reads TGCGCCAGCAGCTTGGGTCCAGCCCAGGGAGATCAAGAGACCCAGTACTTC. This codes for CASSLGPAQGDQETQYF.

A few counts support this clonotype. The chain recombines TRBV5-1 with TRBJ2-5; the D gene is possibly TRBD1 (6 bases). The germline V and J ends were trimmed by 1 base and 7 bases, with 17 bases remaining between them. Germline assignment: CDR1 SGHRS and CDR2 YFSETQ. The CDR3 totals 15 residues. CDR3 region: CASSLSFGGAGTQYF. In nucleotides, the CDR3 is TGCGCCAGCAGCTTGTCGTTTGGGGGCGCGGGGACCCAGTACTTC.

This chain joins TRBV20-1 and TRBJ2-5; TRBD1 matches at 8 bases. The better agreement between TRBJ2-7 and the DNA end casts doubt on the J call. Germline loops: CDR1 DFQATT, CDR2 SNEGSKA (reference sequence). This CDR3 contains 13 residues. The CDR3 nucleotides read TGCAGTGCCGACAGGGGAAGCTCCTACGAGCAGTACTTC. Translated, it gives CSADRGSSYEQYF.

This chain links TRBV13 with TRBJ2-4; 9 bases agree with TRBD2. The CDR3 has 18 residues. Germline CDR1 reads PRHDT; CDR2 reads FYEKMQ (reference sequence). After removal of 5 bases from V and 6 bases from J, the junction contained 17 bases not matched to a gene. CDR3 nucleotides: TGTGCCAGCAGCCCCACAGGGGCGGGAGGGCCGACGAGAAACATTCAGTACTTC. Translating gives CASSPTGAGGPTRNIQYF.

In this sample, this clonotype turned up a few times. The chain is built from TRBV4-1 and TRBJ2-3, with 7 bases that match TRBD2. This CDR3 is built from 17 residues. Germline V gives CDR1 MGHRA, CDR2 YSYEKL. V shed 1 base, J shed 0 bases, and the junction held 7 bases outside the gene matches. The CDR3 coding sequence is TGCGCCAGCAGCCAAGGGCCCCTAGCGGAGAGCACAGATACGCAGTATTTT. Amino acid sequence: CASSQGPLAESTDTQYF.

This CDR3 reads CASSESTSSYEQYF. CDR3 bases: TGCGCCAGCAGTGAGTCGACGAGTTCCTACGAGCAGTACTTC. The rearrangement links TRBV10-1 to TRBJ2-7; D is undetermined. This CDR3 is 14 amino acids long. From germline, CDR1 is WNHNN and CDR2 SYGVQD (reference sequence). V dropped 0 bases and J dropped 1 base, with 7 bases sitting between them.

This clonotype was counted between two and nine times. V gene TRBV24-1 combines with J gene TRBJ2-5; tentative D call: TRBD2 (5 bases). Judging by the DNA end, TRBJ2-1 fits better; the J call may be wrong. This CDR3 is 17 amino acids long. The germline gives CDR1 KGHDR, CDR2 SFDVKD. The DNA for the CDR3 is TGTGCCACCAGTGACTCCGGTCGAGGACTTTTCAGCAATGAGCAGTTCTTC. This codes for CATSDSGRGLFSNEQFF.

The chain joins TRBV5-6 to TRBJ2-7; 7 nucleotides line up with TRBD1. The V and J ends lost 0 bases and 0 bases, in that order; junction bases with no gene match: 3. Germline values: CDR1 SGHDT, CDR2 YYEEEE. This CDR3 region has 15 residues. CDR3 bases: TGTGCCAGCAGCTTGGGGGGACAGAGCTCCTACGAGCAGTACTTC. Translating it yields CASSLGGQSSYEQYF.

This clonotype was observed a few times. The chain is built from TRBV6-1 and TRBJ2-1; 8 bases agree with TRBD2. CDR3 size: 14 residues. The J segment lost 5 bases and the V segment lost 4 bases, leaving 4 bases of the junction unmatched. Germline V gene lookup returns CDR1 MNHNS and CDR2 SASEGT. The CDR3 sequence: CASSAGGPDNEQFF. In DNA form, the CDR3 reads TGTGCCAGCAGTGCGGGAGGGCCGGACAATGAGCAGTTCTTC.

V usage is TRBV29-1 and J usage is TRBJ2-3; a possible D gene is TRBD2 (6 bases). The CDR3 has 17 residues. V was clipped by 3 bases and J by 2 bases, with 21 bases between them. The V gene's germline CDR1 is SQVTM and CDR2 ANQGSEA. CDR3 residues: CSVEGSAGPETTDTQYF. DNA for the CDR3: TGCAGCGTTGAGGGGTCCGCGGGGCCGGAGACCACAGATACGCAGTATTTT.

The chain has TRBV5-1 and TRBJ2-3, with 8 nucleotides matching TRBD1. Germline trimming cut 3 bases from V and 3 bases from J; bases unmatched to any gene: 12. The V gene's germline CDR1 is SGHRS and CDR2 YFSETQ. CDR3 length equals 17 residues. The CDR3 is CASSSAPAYRGTDTQYF. CDR3 in DNA: TGCGCCAGCAGCTCCGCGCCGGCGTACAGGGGGACAGATACGCAGTATTTT.

The V and J genes are TRBV9 and TRBJ2-1, with TRBD2 as a possible D gene (6 bases). Deletions cut 4 bases from V and 3 bases from J, with 14 bases between. The CDR3 covers 15 residues. Germline CDR1 SGDLS, CDR2 YYNGEE. Here the CDR3 reads CASSLSGLLYNEQFF. The CDR3 DNA is TGTGCCAGCAGCTTGTCGGGACTTCTCTACAATGAGCAGTTCTTC.

This clonotype was observed at least ten times. The CDR3 DNA is TGCGCCAGCAGCTTGGGGGGACCCACAGATACGCAGTATTTT. It yields the protein CASSLGGPTDTQYF. V and J are TRBV5-1 and TRBJ2-3; D is possibly TRBD1 or TRBD2 (5 bases each). The CDR3 has 14 amino acids. Germline CDR1 reads SGHRS; CDR2 reads YFSETQ. The ends were cut back, 0 bases at V and 2 bases at J, with 7 bases in the middle. Variable domain in full (rest from reference TRBV5-1 and TRBJ2-3): KAGVTQTPRYLIKTRGQQVTLSCSPISGHRSVSWYQQTPGQGLQFLFEYFSETQRNKGNFPGRFSGRQFSNSRSEMNVSTLELGDSALYLCASSLGGPTDTQYFGPGTRLTVL.

V usage is TRBV27 and J usage is TRBJ1-1, with TRBD1 identical over 7 bases. This CDR3 is 15 amino acids long. Looked up from germline, CDR1 is MNHEY and CDR2 is SMNVEV (reference sequence). V shed 2 bases and J 4 bases; nucleotides not matched to a gene: 7. CDR3 region: CASSLRGQDSTEAFF. The CDR3 nucleotides are TGTGCCAGCAGTTTAAGAGGACAGGACTCCACTGAAGCTTTCTTT.

This clonotype has only one observation. The V call is TRBV5-1, the J call TRBJ2-7, with D unclear. Germline V lookup: CDR1 SGHRS, CDR2 YFSETQ. CDR3 length equals 13 residues. The V gene lost 4 bases and the J gene lost 5 bases, with 13 bases spanning the gap. CDR3 sequence: CASSPPSVDEQYF. DNA for the CDR3: TGCGCCAGCAGCCCTCCTTCGGTGGACGAGCAGTACTTC.

This chain links TRBV19 with TRBJ1-5, with 10 positions matching TRBD1. J was trimmed by 1 base and V by 5 bases; bases with no gene match: 5. Germline values: CDR1 LNHDA, CDR2 SQIVND (reference sequence). The CDR3 runs 16 residues. CDR3 DNA: TGTGCCAGTAGTGCCCAGGGACAGGGGAGCAATCAGCCCCAGCATTTT. Its protein is CASSAQGQGSNQPQHF.

CDR3 amino acids: CASSLAPEMYEQYF. In DNA form, the CDR3 reads TGTGCCAGCAGCTTGGCCCCCGAGATGTACGAGCAGTACTTC. This chain links TRBV5-5 with TRBJ2-7; no firm D call. V was pared by 0 bases and J by 4 bases, with 11 bases between. This CDR3 comprises 14 residues. Per germline, CDR1 SGHKS and CDR2 YYEKEE (reference sequence).